This T cell receptor (beta chain) was profiled in a study of identical twins. TCRdb reprocessed the 5' RACE reads with MiXCR, giving one entry per CDR3 protein. The sample holds 690,000 or so distinct CDR3 sequences, 8.6% seen once. Germline CDR1 is SEHNR and CDR2 is FQNEAQ (reference sequence). The CDR3 is made up of 15 amino acids. V was clipped by 4 bases and J by 6 bases; unmatched bases: 8. The same sample was also studied in work on yellow fever vaccine responses in identical twins.

The sequencing sample was made of PBMCs. V usage is TRBV7-9 and J usage is TRBJ2-1, with 8 bases aligning to TRBD2. The sequence was obtained from a woman aged 18 to 35 in good health. The CDR3 DNA reads TGTGCCAGCAGCTCGGGAGCGGGGGTCTTCAATGAGCAGTTCTTC. Translation gives CASSSGAGVFNEQFF.